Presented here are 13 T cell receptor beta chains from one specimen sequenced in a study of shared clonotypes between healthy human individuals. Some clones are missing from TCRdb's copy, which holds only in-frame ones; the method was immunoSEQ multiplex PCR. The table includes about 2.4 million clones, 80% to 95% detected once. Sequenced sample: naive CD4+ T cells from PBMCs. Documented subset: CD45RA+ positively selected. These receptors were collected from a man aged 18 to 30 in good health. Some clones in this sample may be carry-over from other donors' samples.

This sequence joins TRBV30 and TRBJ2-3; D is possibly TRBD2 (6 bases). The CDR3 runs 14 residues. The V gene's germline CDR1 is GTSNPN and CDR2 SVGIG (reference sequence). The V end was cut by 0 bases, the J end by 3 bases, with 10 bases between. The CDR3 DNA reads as TGTGCCTGGAGTGTACCTAGCGTGACAGATACGCAGTATTTT. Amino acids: CAWSVPSVTDTQYF.

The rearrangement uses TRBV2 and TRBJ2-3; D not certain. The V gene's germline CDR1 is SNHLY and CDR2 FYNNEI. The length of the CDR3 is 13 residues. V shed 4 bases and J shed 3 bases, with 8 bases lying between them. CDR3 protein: CASSAPFTDTQYF. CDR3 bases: TGTGCCAGCAGTGCTCCGTTTACAGATACGCAGTATTTT.

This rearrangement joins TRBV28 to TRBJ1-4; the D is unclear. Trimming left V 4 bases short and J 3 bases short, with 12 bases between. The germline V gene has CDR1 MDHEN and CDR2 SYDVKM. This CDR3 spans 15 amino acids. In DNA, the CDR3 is TGTGCCAGCAGTTCAGTAGGCGCAGCTAATGAAAAACTGTTTTTT. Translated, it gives CASSSVGAANEKLFF.

The CDR3 DNA reads TGCGCCACGACTTCGGGGGCCTCCTACAATGAGCAGTTCTTC. Its protein is CATTSGASYNEQFF. The rearrangement joins TRBV10-1 to TRBJ2-1, with D perhaps TRBD1 or TRBD2 (6 bases each). Germline assignment: CDR1 WNHNN and CDR2 SYGVQD (reference sequence). The CDR3 is 14 residues long. Deletions cut 10 bases from V and 0 bases from J, with 13 bases between.

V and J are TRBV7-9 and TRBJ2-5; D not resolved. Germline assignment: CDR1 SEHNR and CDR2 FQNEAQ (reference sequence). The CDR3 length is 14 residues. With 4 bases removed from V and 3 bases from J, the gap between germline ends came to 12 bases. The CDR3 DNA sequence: TGTGCCAGCAGCTCCCTTGTGCGTGAAGAGACCCAGTACTTC. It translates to CASSSLVREETQYF.

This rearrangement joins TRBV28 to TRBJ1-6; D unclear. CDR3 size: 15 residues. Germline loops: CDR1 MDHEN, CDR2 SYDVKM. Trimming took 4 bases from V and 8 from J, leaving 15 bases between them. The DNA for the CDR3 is TGTGCCAGCAGTTCGTTTGGGGTTGGGGATTCACCCCTCCACTTT. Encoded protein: CASSSFGVGDSPLHF. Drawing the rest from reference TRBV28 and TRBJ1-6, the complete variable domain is DVKVTQSSRYLVKRTGEKVFLECVQDMDHENMFWYRQDPGLGLRLIYFSYDVKMKEKGDIPEGYSVSREKKERFSLILESASTNQTSMYLCASSSFGVGDSPLHFGNGTRLTVT.

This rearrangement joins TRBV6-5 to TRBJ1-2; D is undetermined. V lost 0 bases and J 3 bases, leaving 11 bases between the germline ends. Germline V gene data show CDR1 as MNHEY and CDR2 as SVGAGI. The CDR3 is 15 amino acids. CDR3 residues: CASSYSRQSYYGYTF. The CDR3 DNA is TGTGCCAGCAGTTACTCTCGCCAGTCCTACTATGGCTACACCTTC.

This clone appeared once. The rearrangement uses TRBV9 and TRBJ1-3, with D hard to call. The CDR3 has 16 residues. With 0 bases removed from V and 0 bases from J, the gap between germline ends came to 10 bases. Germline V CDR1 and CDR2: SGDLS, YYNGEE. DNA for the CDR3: TGTGCCAGCAGCGTAGGCCGCCCTTTCTCTGGAAACACCATATATTTT. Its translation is CASSVGRPFSGNTIYF.

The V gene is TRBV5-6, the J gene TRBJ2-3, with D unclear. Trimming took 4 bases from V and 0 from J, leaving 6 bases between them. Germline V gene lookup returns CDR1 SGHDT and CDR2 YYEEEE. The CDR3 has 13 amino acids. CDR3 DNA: TGTGCCAGCAGCGGGTATAGCACAGATACGCAGTATTTT. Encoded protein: CASSGYSTDTQYF.

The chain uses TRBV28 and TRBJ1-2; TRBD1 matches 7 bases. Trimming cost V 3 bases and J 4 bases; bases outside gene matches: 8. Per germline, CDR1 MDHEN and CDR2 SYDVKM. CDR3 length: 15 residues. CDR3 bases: TGTGCCAGCAGTTTTATCGACAGGGACGTCTATGGCTACACCTTC. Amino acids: CASSFIDRDVYGYTF.

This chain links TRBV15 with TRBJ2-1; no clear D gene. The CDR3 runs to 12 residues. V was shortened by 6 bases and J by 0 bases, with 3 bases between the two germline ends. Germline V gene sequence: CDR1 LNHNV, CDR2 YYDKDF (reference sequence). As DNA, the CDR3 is TGTGCCACCAGTCGCTCCTACAATGAGCAGTTCTTC. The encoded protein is CATSRSYNEQFF.

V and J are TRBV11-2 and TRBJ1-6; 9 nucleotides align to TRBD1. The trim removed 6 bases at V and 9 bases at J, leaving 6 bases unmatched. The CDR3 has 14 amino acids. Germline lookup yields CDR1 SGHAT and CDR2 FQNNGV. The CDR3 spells CASRRTGAASPLHF. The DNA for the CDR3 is TGTGCCAGCAGAAGGACAGGGGCGGCTTCACCCCTCCACTTT.

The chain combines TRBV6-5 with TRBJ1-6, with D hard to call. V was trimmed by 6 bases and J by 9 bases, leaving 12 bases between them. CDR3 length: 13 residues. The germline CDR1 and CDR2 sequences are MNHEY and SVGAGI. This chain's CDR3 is CASSGFLSSPLHF. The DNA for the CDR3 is TGTGCCAGCAGCGGCTTCCTTAGTTCACCCCTCCACTTT.